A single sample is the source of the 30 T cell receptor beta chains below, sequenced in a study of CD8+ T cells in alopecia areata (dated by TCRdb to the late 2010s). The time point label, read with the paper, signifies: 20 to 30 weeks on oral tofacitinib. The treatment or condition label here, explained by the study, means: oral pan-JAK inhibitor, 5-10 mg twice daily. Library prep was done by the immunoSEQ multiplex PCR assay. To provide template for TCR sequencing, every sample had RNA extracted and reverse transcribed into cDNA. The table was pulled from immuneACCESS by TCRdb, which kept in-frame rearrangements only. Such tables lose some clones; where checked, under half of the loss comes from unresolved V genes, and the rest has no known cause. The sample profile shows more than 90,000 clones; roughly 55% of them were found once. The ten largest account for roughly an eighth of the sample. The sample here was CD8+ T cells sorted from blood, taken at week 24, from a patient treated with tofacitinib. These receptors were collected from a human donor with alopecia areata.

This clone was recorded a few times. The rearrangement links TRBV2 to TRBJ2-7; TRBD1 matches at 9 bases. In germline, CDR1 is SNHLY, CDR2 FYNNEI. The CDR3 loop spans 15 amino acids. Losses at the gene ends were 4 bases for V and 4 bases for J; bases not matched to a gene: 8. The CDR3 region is CASSVWGQGQYEQYF. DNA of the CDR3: TGTGCCAGCAGTGTTTGGGGACAGGGTCAGTACGAGCAGTACTTC.

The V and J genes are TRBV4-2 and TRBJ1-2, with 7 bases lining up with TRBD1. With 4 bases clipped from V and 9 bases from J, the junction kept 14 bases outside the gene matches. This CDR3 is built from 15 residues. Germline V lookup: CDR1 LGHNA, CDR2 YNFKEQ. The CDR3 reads CASSPRQGQRGSYTF. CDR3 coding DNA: TGTGCCAGCAGCCCCCGACAGGGACAACGTGGTAGCTACACCTTC.

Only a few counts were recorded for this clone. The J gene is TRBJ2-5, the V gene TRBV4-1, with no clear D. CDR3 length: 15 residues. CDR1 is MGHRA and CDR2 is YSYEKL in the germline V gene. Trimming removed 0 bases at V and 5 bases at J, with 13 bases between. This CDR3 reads CASSQDPRNSETQYF. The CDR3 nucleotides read TGCGCCAGCAGCCAAGATCCGCGGAACAGTGAGACCCAGTACTTC.

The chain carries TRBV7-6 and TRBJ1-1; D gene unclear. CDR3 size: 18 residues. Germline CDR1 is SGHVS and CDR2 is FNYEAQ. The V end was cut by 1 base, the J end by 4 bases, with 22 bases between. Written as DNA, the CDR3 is TGTGCCAGCAGCTTAGTAGTTTCGCCAGGCCAATCGGGCACTGAAGCTTTCTTT. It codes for CASSLVVSPGQSGTEAFF.

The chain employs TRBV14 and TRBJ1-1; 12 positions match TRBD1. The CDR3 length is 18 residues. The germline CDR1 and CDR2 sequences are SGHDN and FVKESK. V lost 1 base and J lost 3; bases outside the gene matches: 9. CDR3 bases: TGTGCCAGCAGCCAAGGGGGACAGGGGGCCCTCCGGGACACTGAAGCTTTCTTT. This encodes CASSQGGQGALRDTEAFF. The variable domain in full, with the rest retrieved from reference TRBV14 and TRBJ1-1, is EAGVTQFPSHSVIEKGQTVTLRCDPISGHDNLYWYRRVMGKEIKFLLHFVKESKQDESGMPNNRFLAERTGGTYSTLKVQPAELEDSGVYFCASSQGGQGALRDTEAFFGQGTRLTVV.

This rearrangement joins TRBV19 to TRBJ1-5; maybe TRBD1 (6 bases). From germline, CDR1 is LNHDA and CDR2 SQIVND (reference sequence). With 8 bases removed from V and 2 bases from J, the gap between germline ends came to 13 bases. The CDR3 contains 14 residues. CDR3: CASRGGAGNQPQHF. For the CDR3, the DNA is TGTGCCAGTCGTGGGGGGGCTGGCAATCAGCCCCAGCATTTT.

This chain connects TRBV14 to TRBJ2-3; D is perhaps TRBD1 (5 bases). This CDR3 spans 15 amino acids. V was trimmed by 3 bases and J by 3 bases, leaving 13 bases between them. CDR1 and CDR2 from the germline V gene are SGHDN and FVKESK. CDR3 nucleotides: TGTGCCAGCAGCCAGAGTGGGTCAGGGACAGATACGCAGTATTTT. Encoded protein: CASSQSGSGTDTQYF.

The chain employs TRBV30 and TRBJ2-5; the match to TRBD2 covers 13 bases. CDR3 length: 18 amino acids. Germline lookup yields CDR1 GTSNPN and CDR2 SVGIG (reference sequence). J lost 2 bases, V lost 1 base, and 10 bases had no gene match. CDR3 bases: TGTGCCTGGAGTGGGCGACAAGCGACTAGCGGGGGGCAAGAGACCCAGTACTTC. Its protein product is CAWSGRQATSGGQETQYF.

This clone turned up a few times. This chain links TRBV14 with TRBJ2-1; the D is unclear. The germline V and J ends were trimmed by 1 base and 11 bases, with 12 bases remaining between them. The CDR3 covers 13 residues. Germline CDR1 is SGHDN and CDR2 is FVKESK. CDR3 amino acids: CASSQGALLKQFF. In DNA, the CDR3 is TGTGCCAGCAGCCAAGGGGCCCTCTTAAAGCAGTTCTTC.

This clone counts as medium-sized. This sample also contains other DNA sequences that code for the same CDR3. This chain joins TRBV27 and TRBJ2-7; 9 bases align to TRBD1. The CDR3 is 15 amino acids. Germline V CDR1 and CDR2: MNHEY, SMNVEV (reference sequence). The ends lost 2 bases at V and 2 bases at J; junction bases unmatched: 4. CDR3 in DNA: TGTGCCAGCAGTTTAAGTGGGACAGGGACCTACGAGCAGTACTTC. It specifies CASSLSGTGTYEQYF.

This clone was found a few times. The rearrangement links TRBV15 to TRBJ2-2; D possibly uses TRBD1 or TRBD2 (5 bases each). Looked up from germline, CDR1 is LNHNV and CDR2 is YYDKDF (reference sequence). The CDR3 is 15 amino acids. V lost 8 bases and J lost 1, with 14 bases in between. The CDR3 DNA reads TGTGCCACCGTCCCGGGGACCGAGAACACCGGGGAGCTGTTTTTT. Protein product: CATVPGTENTGELFF.

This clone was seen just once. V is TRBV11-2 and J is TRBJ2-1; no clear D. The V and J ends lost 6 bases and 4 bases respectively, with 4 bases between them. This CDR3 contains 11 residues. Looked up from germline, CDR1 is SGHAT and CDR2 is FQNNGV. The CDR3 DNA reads TGTGCCAGCAGTCCGTACAATGAGCAGTTCTTC. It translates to CASSPYNEQFF.

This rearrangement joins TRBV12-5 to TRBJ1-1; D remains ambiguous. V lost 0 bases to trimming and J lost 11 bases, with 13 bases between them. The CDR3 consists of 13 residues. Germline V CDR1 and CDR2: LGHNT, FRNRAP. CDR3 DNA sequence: TGTGCTAGTGGTTTGGTAGACGCCCGCGGGGCTTTCTTT. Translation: CASGLVDARGAFF.

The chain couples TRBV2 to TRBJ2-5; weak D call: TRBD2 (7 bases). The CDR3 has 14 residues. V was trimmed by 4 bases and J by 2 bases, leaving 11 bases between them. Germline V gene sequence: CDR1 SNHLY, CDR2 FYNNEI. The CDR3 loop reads CASSVGGEQETQYF. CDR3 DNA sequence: TGTGCCAGCAGTGTAGGGGGGGAACAAGAGACCCAGTACTTC.

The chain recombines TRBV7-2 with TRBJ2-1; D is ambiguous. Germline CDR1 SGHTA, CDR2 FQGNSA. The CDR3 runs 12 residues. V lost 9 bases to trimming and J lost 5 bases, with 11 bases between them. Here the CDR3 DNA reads TGTGCCAGGGAAGGGAAAGACAATGAGCAGTTCTTC. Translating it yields CAREGKDNEQFF.

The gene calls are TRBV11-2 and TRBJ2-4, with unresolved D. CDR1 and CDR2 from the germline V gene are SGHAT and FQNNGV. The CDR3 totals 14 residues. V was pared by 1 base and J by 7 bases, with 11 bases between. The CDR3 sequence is CASSLVRGGNIQYF. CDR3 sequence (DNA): TGTGCCAGCAGCTTAGTCCGAGGTGGGAACATTCAGTACTTC.

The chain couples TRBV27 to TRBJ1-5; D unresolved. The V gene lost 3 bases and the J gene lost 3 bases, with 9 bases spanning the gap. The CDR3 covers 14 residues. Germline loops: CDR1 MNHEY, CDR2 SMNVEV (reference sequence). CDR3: CASSFANTNQPQHF. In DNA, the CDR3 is TGTGCCAGCAGTTTCGCCAACACCAATCAGCCCCAGCATTTT.

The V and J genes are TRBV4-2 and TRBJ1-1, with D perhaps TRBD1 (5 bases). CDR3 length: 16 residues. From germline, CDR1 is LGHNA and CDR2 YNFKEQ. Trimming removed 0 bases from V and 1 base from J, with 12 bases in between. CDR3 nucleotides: TGTGCCAGCAGCCAAGAGATAGGGGCCGAGAACACTGAAGCTTTCTTT. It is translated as CASSQEIGAENTEAFF.

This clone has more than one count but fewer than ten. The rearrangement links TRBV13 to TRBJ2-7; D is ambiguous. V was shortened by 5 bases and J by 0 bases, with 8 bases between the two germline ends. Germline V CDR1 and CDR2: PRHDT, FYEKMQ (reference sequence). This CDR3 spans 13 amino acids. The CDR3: CASSPPASYEQYF. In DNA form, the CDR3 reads TGTGCCAGCAGCCCTCCCGCCTCCTACGAGCAGTACTTC.

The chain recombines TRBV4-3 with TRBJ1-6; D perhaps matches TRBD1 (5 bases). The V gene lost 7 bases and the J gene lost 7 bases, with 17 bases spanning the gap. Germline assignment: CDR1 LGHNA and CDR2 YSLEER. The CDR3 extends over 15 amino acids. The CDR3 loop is CASNRGMGLNSPLHF. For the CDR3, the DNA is TGCGCCAGCAACCGGGGGATGGGTTTGAATTCACCCCTCCACTTT.

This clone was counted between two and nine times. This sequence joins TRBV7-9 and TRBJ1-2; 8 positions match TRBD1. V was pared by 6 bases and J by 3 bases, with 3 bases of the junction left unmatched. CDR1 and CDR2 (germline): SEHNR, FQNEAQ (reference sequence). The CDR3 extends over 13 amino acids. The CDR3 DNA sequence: TGTGCCAGCAGAATACAGGGGGACTATGGCTACACCTTC. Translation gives CASRIQGDYGYTF.

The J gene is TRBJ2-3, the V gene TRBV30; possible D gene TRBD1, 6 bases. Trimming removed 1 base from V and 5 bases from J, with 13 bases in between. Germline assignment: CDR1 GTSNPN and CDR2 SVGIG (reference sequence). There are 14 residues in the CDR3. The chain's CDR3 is CAWSATGLGDTQYF. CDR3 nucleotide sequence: TGTGCCTGGAGTGCAACAGGGTTGGGAGATACGCAGTATTTT.

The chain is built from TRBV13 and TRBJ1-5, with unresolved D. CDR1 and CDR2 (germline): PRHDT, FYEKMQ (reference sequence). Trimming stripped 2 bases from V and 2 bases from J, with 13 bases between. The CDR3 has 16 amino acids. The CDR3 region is CASSLRVAGGNQPQHF. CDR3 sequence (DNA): TGTGCCAGCAGCTTACGGGTGGCAGGTGGCAATCAGCCCCAGCATTTT.

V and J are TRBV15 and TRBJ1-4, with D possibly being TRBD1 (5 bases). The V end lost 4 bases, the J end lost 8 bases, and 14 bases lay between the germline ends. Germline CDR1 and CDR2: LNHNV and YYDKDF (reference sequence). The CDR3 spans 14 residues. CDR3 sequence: CATSTHQDNEKLFF. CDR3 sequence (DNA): TGTGCCACCAGCACCCACCAGGACAACGAAAAACTGTTTTTT.

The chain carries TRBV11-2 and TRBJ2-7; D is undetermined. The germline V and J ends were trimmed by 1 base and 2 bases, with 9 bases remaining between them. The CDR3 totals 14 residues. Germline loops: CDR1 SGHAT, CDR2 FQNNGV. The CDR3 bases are TGTGCCAGCAGCTTAGGGCCCAGAACCTACGAGCAGTACTTC. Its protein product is CASSLGPRTYEQYF.

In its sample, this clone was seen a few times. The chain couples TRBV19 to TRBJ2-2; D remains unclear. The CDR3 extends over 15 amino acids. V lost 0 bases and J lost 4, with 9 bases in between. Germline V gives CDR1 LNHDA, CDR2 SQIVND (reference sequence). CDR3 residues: CASSIDLESTGELFF. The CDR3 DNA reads TGTGCCAGTAGTATAGATCTAGAGAGCACCGGGGAGCTGTTTTTT.

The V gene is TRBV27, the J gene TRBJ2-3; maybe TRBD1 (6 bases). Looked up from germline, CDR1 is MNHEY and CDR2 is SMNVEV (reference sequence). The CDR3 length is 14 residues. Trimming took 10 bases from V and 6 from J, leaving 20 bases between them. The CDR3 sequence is CATVPQGHLDTQYF. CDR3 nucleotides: TGTGCCACCGTTCCGCAGGGGCATTTGGATACGCAGTATTTT.

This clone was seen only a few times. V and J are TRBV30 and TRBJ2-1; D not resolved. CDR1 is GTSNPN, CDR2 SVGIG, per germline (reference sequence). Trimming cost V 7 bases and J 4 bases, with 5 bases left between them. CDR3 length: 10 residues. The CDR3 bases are TGTGCCTTACGGTACAATGAGCAGTTCTTC. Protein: CALRYNEQFF.

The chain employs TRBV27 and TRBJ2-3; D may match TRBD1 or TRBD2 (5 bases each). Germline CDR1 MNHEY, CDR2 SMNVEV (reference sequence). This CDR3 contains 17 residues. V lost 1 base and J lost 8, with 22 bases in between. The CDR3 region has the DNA TGTGCCAGCAGTTTATTGGGGGTAATAAACTCGCAAGTTACGCAGTATTTT. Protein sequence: CASSLLGVINSQVTQYF.

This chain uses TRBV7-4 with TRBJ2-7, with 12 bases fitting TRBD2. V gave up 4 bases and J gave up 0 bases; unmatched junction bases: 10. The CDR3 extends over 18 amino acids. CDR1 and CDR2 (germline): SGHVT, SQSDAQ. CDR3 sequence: CASSYYTSGGLVSYEQYF. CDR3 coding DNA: TGTGCCAGCAGCTACTACACTAGCGGGGGGCTGGTCTCCTACGAGCAGTACTTC.